The clone carrying this T cell receptor beta chain was seen just once. In germline, CDR1 is SGHTA, CDR2 FQGTGA. The ends were cut back, 5 bases at V and 7 bases at J, with 12 bases in the middle. The CDR3 contains 13 residues. Source study methods: The authors estimated nucleated cell counts from reference gene primer amplification. Here immunoSEQ multiplex PCR was the method, and the copy in TCRdb shows in-frame clones only, minus some. The DNA gave D and trimming, while V, J and clone size come from that table. Among approximately 270,000 clones, approximately 85% were seen once, and the ten largest hold about 10%. This record belongs to a study of blood T cell repertoires in COVID-19. Study summary: Whether acute or convalescent, the COVID-19 samples came from the United States, Italy and Spain. Sample material is recorded as cDNA or gDNA derived from T cells, B-cell-depleted T cells, or PBMCs.

The sequenced material came from peripheral blood. This clonotype was sampled from a woman in her seventies with acute or convalescent COVID-19. This chain joins TRBV7-3 and TRBJ2-1, with D possibly matching TRBD2 (6 bases). Written as DNA, the CDR3 is TGTGCCAGCAGCCCCGGGGAGGTGAATGAGCAGTTCTTC. This codes for CASSPGEVNEQFF.